This record covers a single TCR beta chain. Its antigen is not identified. From germline, CDR1 is SGHNT and CDR2 YENEEA. Germline trimming cut 5 bases from V and 7 bases from J; bases unmatched to any gene: 10. The length of the CDR3 is 15 residues. This sample was taken from a study of OX40 agonist ivuxolimab in advanced cancers. Study-wide results and limits: Clonal expansion was seen in CD4+ and CD8+ blood T cells by week 6 at 0.1 to 3.0 mg/kg.

The assay was immunoSEQ multiplex PCR, and TCRdb's table has in-frame clones only and misses some. Among just under 75,000 clones listed, 90% were seen once. Source: CD4+ or CD8+ T cells sorted from blood, taken in a trial of the OX40 agonist ivuxolimab. The receptor comes from an adult with an advanced solid tumor such as melanoma, head and neck, liver or kidney cancer. The chain joins TRBV11-3 to TRBJ2-1; TRBD2 matches 8 bases. The DNA of the CDR3 is TGTGCCAGCAGCCCGGAGGCGGGAGGATTTAATGAGCAGTTCTTC. This gives the protein CASSPEAGGFNEQFF.